This T cell receptor beta chain is from a study of T cell responses to AZD1222 COVID-19 vaccine (dated by TCRdb to 2020 to 2023). Study-wide context: AZD1222 recipients given second doses at about 4 weeks or at about 12 weeks were pooled, since spike-specific TCR depth and breadth were not found to differ between the two schedules. Enrollment into the trials was organized by age into subgroups of 18-55, 56-69 and 70-plus years, and those subgroups contained approximately 150, 30 and 60 TCR-sequenced participants, respectively. TCR sequencing was performed for 230 to 250 trial participants, of whom around 210 were given two doses of AZD1222 and around 26 were given two doses of MenACWY control vaccine. General conclusions and limits of the study: A significant rise in spike-specific TCR breadth and depth was observed after two AZD1222 doses relative to day 0 and relative to MenACWY recipients. CD4 TCRs associated with the vaccine covered the entire spike protein, and the dominant responses were in regions 160-218 and 743-854. Reportedly, close to half of the unique spike-specific TCRs recognized epitopes lying outside the regions that are mutated in the B.1.351 and B.1.1.7 variants. Because no samples from the day 14 peak response were available, repertoires could be characterized only after the peak T cell response. The 56-69-year group was small, and its depth increase did not reach significance, likely because of low power. Conclusions about previously exposed vaccinees are limited, since just five to seven AZD1222 recipients were seropositive for SARS-CoV-2 at baseline. Participants were mostly white British and included more females than males, and it was suggested by the authors that clonal diversity may have been underestimated.

V loses 2 bases of germline sequence and J loses 9 bases, and the interval between the two ends is 14 bases. From cysteine to phenylalanine, the CDR3 is 14 amino acids long. The only DNA kept is the CDR3, 42 bases in frame from the first base. From a lookup of the germline V gene, CDR1 and CDR2 are MNHEY and SVGAGI. The CDR3 regions of human TCRbeta chains were subjected to immunosequencing. The study's processing was this. Repertoire TCRs were checked for matches against a reference library of SARS-CoV-2-specific TCRs that had been generated using the MIRA antigen-specificity platform. Breadth was defined as the fraction of unique TCRs that were SARS-CoV-2-associated, and depth was defined as the fraction of total T cells that were SARS-CoV-2-associated. Using the MIRA data, every spike-specific TCR was mapped to the spike region that the TCR reacted to and assigned to either a CD4 or a CD8 class. Log10-transformed breadth and depth values were compared by one-way ANOVA with Sidak's multiple comparisons tests. Drawn from immuneACCESS, this table holds only the in-frame rearrangements with V and J called that TCRdb kept. Clones are partly lost; checked studies trace under half to an unresolved V gene and leave the rest unexplained. That table furnishes V, J and clone size, whereas the DNA furnished D and trimming. In all, the sample holds 150,000 to 200,000 clones, and approximately 86% of those were seen once. Of the sample, approximately 7.7% is held by the ten largest clones.

For this clone: What antigen it recognizes has not been identified. Base qualities are not recorded, but no much larger clone differs from it by a single base.

This specimen's time point label, per the study, means: baseline before first vaccination. Samples from vaccinated people were obtained from the UK trials COV001 and COV002, which included a single-blind randomized controlled phase 2/3 trial of AZD1222 (ChAdOx1 nCoV-19) in healthy adults. For TCRbeta chain sequencing, PBMC samples from trial participants were taken at day 0 and at day 28 after the second dose. This material consisted of peripheral blood, taken on day 0 of AZD1222 vaccination. The V gene is TRBV6-5 and the J gene is TRBJ1-5, with the D gene too uncertain to name. The receptor's source is an adult in good health. The DNA sequence is given as TGTGCCAGCAGTTACGGGCGCCAAGCGGGGCCCCAGCATTTT. It encodes CASSYGRQAGPQHF.